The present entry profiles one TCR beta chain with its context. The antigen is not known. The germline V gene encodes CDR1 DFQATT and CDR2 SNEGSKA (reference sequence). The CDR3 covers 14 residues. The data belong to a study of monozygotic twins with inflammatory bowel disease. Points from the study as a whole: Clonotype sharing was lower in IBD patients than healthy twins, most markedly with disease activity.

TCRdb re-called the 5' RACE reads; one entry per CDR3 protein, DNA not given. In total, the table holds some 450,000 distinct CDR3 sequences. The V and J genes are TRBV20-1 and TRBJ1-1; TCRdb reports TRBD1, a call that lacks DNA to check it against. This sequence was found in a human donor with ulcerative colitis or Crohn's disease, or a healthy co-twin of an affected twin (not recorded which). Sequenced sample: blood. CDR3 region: CSARDPAPRAEAFF.